These 10 T cell receptor beta chains share one sample of origin, sequenced in a study of T cells after yellow fever vaccination. TCRdb re-analysed the 5' RACE reads in MiXCR, keeping a single row per CDR3 protein. Among about 330,000 distinct CDR3 sequences listed, 6.8% were seen once. Specimen: PBMCs, collected around 45 days after the first yellow fever vaccination. The receptors here all came from a man in his late teens or twenties who received the YFV17D yellow fever vaccine.

This clonotype was counted a few times. V is TRBV6-2 or TRBV6-3 and J is TRBJ2-2, with D uncertain. Germline V CDR1 and CDR2: MNHEY, SVGEGT. The CDR3 is 15 amino acids. Trimming took 7 bases from V and 0 from J, leaving 12 bases between them. CDR3 coding DNA: TGTGCCAGCACCCCGCACTCGCCGAACACCGGGGAGCTGTTTTTT. Translation gives CASTPHSPNTGELFF.

This clonotype showed up many times. The V gene is TRBV7-2, the J gene TRBJ2-3, with unresolved D. CDR3 length: 12 residues. V was cut by 6 bases and J by 4 bases, with 8 bases left in between. CDR1 and CDR2 from the germline V gene are SGHTA and FQGNSA. CDR3 amino acids: CASRAQSDTQYF. DNA of the CDR3: TGTGCCAGCAGGGCGCAATCAGATACGCAGTATTTT.

This clonotype appeared many times. This chain uses TRBV20-1 with TRBJ1-1; D is unresolved. V dropped 3 bases and J dropped 11 bases, with 13 bases sitting between them. The germline CDR1 and CDR2 sequences are DFQATT and SNEGSKA (reference sequence). The CDR3 consists of 11 residues. CDR3 bases: TGCAGTGCTAGGGATATATTGTCGGCTTTCTTT. Protein: CSARDILSAFF.

This chain uses TRBV20-1 with TRBJ2-3; D possibly corresponds to TRBD2 (7 bases). The V and J ends lost 7 bases and 1 base respectively, with 18 bases between them. CDR1 is DFQATT and CDR2 is SNEGSKA in the germline V gene (reference sequence). This CDR3 contains 15 residues. The CDR3 DNA is TGCAGTGTCGTGAGGGGGGGAAAAGGCACAGATACGCAGTATTTT. This sequence encodes CSVVRGGKGTDTQYF.

This clonotype was counted between two and nine times. The chain links TRBV24-1 to TRBJ2-2, with 8 bases aligning to TRBD1. V lost 9 bases, J lost 4 bases, and 6 bases stayed unmatched. The CDR3 covers 14 residues. Germline V CDR1 and CDR2: KGHDR, SFDVKD. The CDR3 DNA reads TGTGCCACCCAAACAGGGGGAGGCACCGGGGAGCTGTTTTTT. It is translated as CATQTGGGTGELFF.

The rearrangement uses TRBV6-5 and TRBJ1-5; D is unresolved. In germline, CDR1 is MNHEY, CDR2 SVGAGI. The ends were cut back, 6 bases at V and 5 bases at J, with 8 bases in the middle. This CDR3 contains 12 residues. CDR3 sequence (DNA): TGTGCCAGCAGGACCGGATATCAGCCCCAGCATTTT. Translation gives CASRTGYQPQHF.

This clonotype was observed a few times. The J gene is TRBJ1-2, the V gene TRBV15, with 7 bases lining up with TRBD1. Germline V gene sequence: CDR1 LNHNV, CDR2 YYDKDF (reference sequence). The CDR3 consists of 13 residues. After removal of 0 bases from V and 7 bases from J, the junction contained 2 bases not matched to a gene. The CDR3 loop reads CATSRDRGRGYTF. The CDR3 DNA reads as TGTGCCACCAGCAGAGATAGGGGGCGTGGCTACACCTTC.

Only a few counts were recorded for this clonotype. The chain links TRBV6-1 to TRBJ1-6, with D possibly matching TRBD1 (6 bases). The CDR3 spans 16 residues. Germline V gene lookup returns CDR1 MNHNS and CDR2 SASEGT. V was shortened by 6 bases and J by 5 bases, with 17 bases between the two germline ends. CDR3 nucleotides: TGTGCCAGCAGCCCGCTGACAGGAGCCGATAATTCACCCCTCCACTTT. This encodes CASSPLTGADNSPLHF.

The genes are TRBV11-2 and TRBJ1-2, with D unresolved. The CDR3 has 12 residues. V was trimmed by 2 bases and J by 3 bases, leaving 4 bases between them. CDR1 SGHAT and CDR2 FQNNGV come from the germline V gene. The CDR3 region has the DNA TGTGCCAGCAGCTTATCCGACTATGGCTACACCTTC. It is translated as CASSLSDYGYTF.

This clonotype has more than one count but fewer than ten. V usage is TRBV20-1 and J usage is TRBJ1-1, with a weak D call TRBD1 (5 bases). V gave up 4 bases and J gave up 3 bases, with 30 bases separating them. CDR3 length equals 19 residues. The germline gives CDR1 DFQATT, CDR2 SNEGSKA (reference sequence). This CDR3 reads CSAIGLRQTAVGVYTEAFF. The CDR3 DNA is TGCAGTGCTATAGGGCTTCGCCAAACAGCGGTAGGGGTTTACACTGAAGCTTTCTTT.